This entry features one T cell receptor beta chain sequence. The antigen is unknown. Assay: immunoSEQ multiplex PCR; the TCRdb copy retains only in-frame clones and omits some. The sample yields roughly 120,000 clones, 93% seen once. The source of the sample is a study of graft-versus-host responses after intestinal transplantation. Study-level background: Tacrolimus plus steroids were given to all recipients for about 3 years, preceded by anti-thymocyte globulin induction.

Germline V CDR1 and CDR2: SGHRS, YFSETQ. Trimming cost V 4 bases and J 0 bases, with 11 bases left between them. This CDR3 has 15 amino acids. Whole-study findings and limits: Early post-transplant declines in HvG were associated with peak levels of circulating GvH clones. GvH clones detected in recipient marrow included some appearing first in ileum or blood.

The gene calls are TRBV5-1 and TRBJ2-4, with D uncertain. Sequenced here: unstimulated CD8+ T cells sorted from spleen or lymph node cells, sampled before intestinal transplant. The source is a human donor who received an intestinal transplant. CDR3 in amino acids: CASSQEPVAKNIQYF. The CDR3, as DNA: TGCGCCAGCAGCCAGGAACCGGTAGCCAAAAACATTCAGTACTTC.